This T cell receptor beta chain is drawn from a study of T cells after yellow fever vaccination. This clonotype was counted many times. This CDR3 comprises 13 residues. V was cut by 1 base and J by 0 bases, with 4 bases left in between. Germline CDR1 DFQATT, CDR2 SNEGSKA (reference sequence). TCRdb ran MiXCR on the 5' RACE reads and lists one entry per CDR3 protein. The sample has hundreds of thousands of distinct CDR3 sequences; roughly 3.5% are singletons. The sequence was collected from a man aged 18 to 29 who received the YFV17D yellow fever vaccine. The sample in question was PBMCs, obtained on the day of the yellow fever booster vaccination. The chain carries TRBV20-1 and TRBJ1-3; D not certain. The CDR3 region is CSARGYSGNTIYF. The CDR3, as DNA: TGCAGTGCTAGAGGATACTCTGGAAACACCATATATTTT.